This T cell receptor (beta chain) was retrieved from a study of blood T cell dynamics during melanoma immunotherapy. The study's findings and limits: PBMC repertoires of eventual disease-control patients split at W3 into clonality or diversity gains.

Measured with immunoSEQ multiplex PCR; TCRdb has only the in-frame clones, and not every one. The profile shows about 11,000 clones, under 90% of them singletons. In germline, CDR1 is SEHNR, CDR2 FQNEAQ (reference sequence). V lost 3 bases and J lost 3, with 12 bases in between. The length of the CDR3 is 14 residues. Concerning this clone: What it recognizes is unknown.

Time point: week 3, after first cycle of checkpoint inhibitor. One draw preceded checkpoint blockade; another followed its first cycle at week 3. This TCR was sampled from a human donor with melanoma. The material sequenced was blood, taken from a patient treated with checkpoint blockade. This chain uses TRBV7-9 with TRBJ2-7; a possible D gene is TRBD1 (7 bases). CDR3 nucleotide sequence: TGTGCCAGCAGCTTTGGAGGGACAGACTACGAGCAGTACGTC. Its translation is CASSFGGTDYEQYV.